The 18 T cell receptor beta chains presented below share a single source sample, sequenced in a study of T cell responses to AZD1222 COVID-19 vaccine. The data were produced by immunoSEQ multiplex PCR, yet TCRdb's version contains in-frame clones alone and is incomplete. The sample contains 55,000 to 90,000 clones, around 82% of which appear only once. The sample was peripheral blood, taken on day 0 of AZD1222 vaccination. The receptors come from an adult in good health.

This clone was counted once. The rearrangement links TRBV18 to TRBJ1-6, with TRBD1 matching 7 bases. The CDR3 sequence is 13 residues long. Trimming removed 3 bases from V and 8 bases from J; junction bases left unmatched: 1. Germline lookup yields CDR1 KGHSH and CDR2 LQKENI. CDR3 sequence: CASSPQGDSPLHF. In nucleotides, the CDR3 is TGTGCCAGCTCACCTCAGGGGGATTCACCCCTCCACTTT.

V is TRBV24-1 and J is TRBJ2-2; no clear D gene. V lost 0 bases and J lost 1, with 11 bases in between. CDR3 length equals 17 residues. Germline CDR1 and CDR2: KGHDR and SFDVKD. Here the CDR3 reads CATSDLGVRQNTGELFF. CDR3 bases: TGTGCCACCAGTGATTTGGGAGTGCGACAGAACACCGGGGAGCTGTTTTTT.

The chain employs TRBV13 and TRBJ2-2; TRBD2 aligns across 10 bases. With V trimmed by 3 bases and J by 7 bases, 5 bases remained unmatched. This CDR3 is built from 15 residues. Germline V gene lookup returns CDR1 PRHDT and CDR2 FYEKMQ (reference sequence). CDR3: CASSFSGGAFGELFF. DNA of the CDR3: TGTGCCAGCAGCTTCAGCGGGGGGGCCTTCGGGGAGCTGTTTTTT.

The V call is TRBV9, the J call TRBJ2-7; 11 bases fit TRBD2. Per germline, CDR1 SGDLS and CDR2 YYNGEE. The CDR3 length is 16 residues. The V segment lost 0 bases and the J segment 7 bases; nucleotides outside the gene matches: 9. The CDR3 DNA follows: TGTGCCAGCAGCGTAGGCCTAACTAGCGGGGGTGAAGAGCAGTACTTC. Amino acids: CASSVGLTSGGEEQYF.

The chain has TRBV2 and TRBJ2-3; D uncertain. V lost 5 bases and J 5 bases, leaving 8 bases between the germline ends. Germline CDR1 SNHLY, CDR2 FYNNEI. This CDR3 has 12 amino acids. The CDR3 region is CASSPSRDTQYF. The CDR3 DNA sequence: TGTGCCAGCAGTCCCTCCAGAGATACGCAGTATTTT.

The chain joins TRBV5-1 to TRBJ1-3, with D possibly matching TRBD1 (6 bases). V dropped 0 bases and J dropped 4 bases, with 11 bases sitting between them. Germline CDR1 SGHRS, CDR2 YFSETQ. The CDR3 runs 15 residues. DNA of the CDR3: TGCGCCAGCAGCTTGGAATTGGGGGCAGGAAACACCATATATTTT. Its translation is CASSLELGAGNTIYF.

This chain connects TRBV2 to TRBJ1-4, with 7 positions matching TRBD1. CDR3 size: 12 residues. Germline values: CDR1 SNHLY, CDR2 FYNNEI. Trimming removed 6 bases from V and 9 bases from J; junction bases left unmatched: 4. The CDR3 DNA sequence: TGTGCCAGCAGATTGACAGGGCAAAAACTGTTTTTT. This codes for CASRLTGQKLFF.

Judged by abundance, this clone is medium-sized. J is TRBJ1-2 and V is TRBV6-5; 9 nucleotides agree with TRBD1. After removal of 1 base from V and 8 bases from J, the junction contained 2 bases not matched to a gene. Looked up from germline, CDR1 is MNHEY and CDR2 is SVGAGI. This CDR3 is built from 13 residues. CDR3 DNA sequence: TGTGCCAGCAGTTACTACGGGACAGGGGGCTACACCTTC. Translation: CASSYYGTGGYTF.

The chain joins TRBV30 to TRBJ1-4, with TRBD1 matching over 11 bases. CDR1 and CDR2 from the germline V gene are GTSNPN and SVGIG (reference sequence). The CDR3 is made up of 16 amino acids. V lost 2 bases to trimming and J lost 7 bases; unmatched junction nucleotides: 9. The CDR3 protein is CAWSRKDRGQVEKLFF. The CDR3 bases are TGTGCCTGGAGTCGCAAGGACAGGGGGCAGGTTGAAAAACTGTTTTTT.

The gene calls are TRBV13 and TRBJ1-4; 7 bases align to TRBD1. The CDR3 runs 16 residues. V lost 3 bases, J lost 6 bases, and 10 bases stayed unmatched. Germline assignment: CDR1 PRHDT and CDR2 FYEKMQ (reference sequence). In DNA form, the CDR3 reads TGTGCCAGCAGCTTGGACCGACAGGGCGGGGATGAAAAACTGTTTTTT. Amino acids: CASSLDRQGGDEKLFF.

This clone has just one count. The chain uses TRBV5-1 and TRBJ1-4; TRBD1 aligns across 9 bases. The germline gives CDR1 SGHRS, CDR2 YFSETQ. This CDR3 contains 16 residues. V gave up 0 bases and J gave up 5 bases; unmatched junction bases: 5. CDR3 in DNA: TGCGCCAGCAGCTTGGCCCCGGGACAGGGAAATGAAAAACTGTTTTTT. The encoded protein is CASSLAPGQGNEKLFF.

V is TRBV14 and J is TRBJ2-5, with TRBD1 matching over 7 bases. CDR1 and CDR2 from the germline V gene are SGHDN and FVKESK. The CDR3 totals 14 residues. Trimming at V came to 1 base and at J to 5 bases, leaving 4 bases not matched to a gene. The CDR3 here is CASSQGQGWETQYF. In nucleotides, the CDR3 is TGTGCCAGCAGCCAAGGACAGGGTTGGGAGACCCAGTACTTC.

The chain recombines TRBV7-9 with TRBJ1-1; the D is unclear. This CDR3 region has 13 residues. From germline, CDR1 is SEHNR and CDR2 FQNEAQ (reference sequence). Trimming shortened V by 0 bases and J by 5 bases, and 7 bases separated the two germline ends. CDR3 region: CASSLAGWTEAFF. CDR3 nucleotide sequence: TGTGCCAGCAGCTTAGCGGGGTGGACTGAAGCTTTCTTT.

The chain has TRBV12-3 or TRBV12-4 and TRBJ1-5, with TRBD1 as a possible D gene (6 bases). V was shortened by 6 bases and J by 4 bases, with 10 bases between the two germline ends. The CDR3 is made up of 13 amino acids. The CDR3 DNA sequence: TGTGCCAGCAGCAGGGGAAAGAATCAGCCCCAGCATTTT. Translated, it gives CASSRGKNQPQHF.

This rearrangement joins TRBV30 to TRBJ1-5, with D perhaps TRBD1 (6 bases). The CDR3 is made up of 15 amino acids. The ends were cut back, 2 bases at V and 1 base at J, with 12 bases in the middle. Germline CDR1 is GTSNPN and CDR2 is SVGIG (reference sequence). CDR3 bases: TGTGCCTGGAGTTACACGGGGGGCAGCAATCAGCCCCAGCATTTT. Amino acid sequence: CAWSYTGGSNQPQHF.

This clone was seen a handful of times. The rearrangement uses TRBV7-9 and TRBJ2-7; D perhaps matches TRBD1 (5 bases). The V gene lost 5 bases and the J gene lost 3 bases, with 14 bases spanning the gap. Germline V gives CDR1 SEHNR, CDR2 FQNEAQ (reference sequence). This CDR3 comprises 14 residues. The CDR3, as DNA: TGTGCCAGCAGCCCCAGACAGATCCGCTACGAGCAGTACTTC. Translation: CASSPRQIRYEQYF.

Here the CDR3 reads CASSLGPGNEQFF. For the CDR3, the DNA is TGTGCCAGCAGCTTAGGACCTGGTAATGAGCAGTTCTTC. The chain employs TRBV7-2 and TRBJ2-1, with D unresolved. The CDR3 runs 13 residues. V was clipped by 1 base and J by 7 bases, with 8 bases between them. The germline V gene has CDR1 SGHTA and CDR2 FQGNSA. The whole variable domain, remainder taken from reference TRBV7-2 and TRBJ2-1, is GAGVSQSPSNKVTEKGKDVELRCDPISGHTALYWYRQSLGQGLEFLIYFQGNSAPDKSGLPSDRFSAERTGGSVSTLTIQRTQQEDSAVYLCASSLGPGNEQFFGPGTRLTVL.

This clone appeared once. The J gene is TRBJ2-5, the V gene TRBV30; no firm D call. Trimming removed 5 bases from V and 7 bases from J, with 14 bases in between. The CDR3 runs to 12 residues. Per germline, CDR1 GTSNPN and CDR2 SVGIG (reference sequence). CDR3 coding DNA: TGTGCCTGGGGGCCAGGCCCAGGGACCCAGTACTTC. It is translated as CAWGPGPGTQYF.